A single T cell receptor (beta chain) is shown here with its context. The germline V gene encodes CDR1 LGHDT and CDR2 YNNKEL (reference sequence). This CDR3 is 16 amino acids long. With V trimmed by 4 bases and J by 2 bases, 5 bases remained unmatched. The data stem from a study of blood T cell repertoires in COVID-19. Study as a whole: The United States, Italy and Spain supplied acute and convalescent COVID-19 samples. T cells, B-cell-depleted T cells, or PBMCs provided the cDNA or gDNA that served as material.

Per the authors' pipeline: From reference gene primer amplification, estimates of nucleated cell counts were derived. Data came from immunoSEQ multiplex PCR; TCRdb stores just in-frame clones and leaves some out. V and J calls and clone size are copied from that table; D and trimming were computed from the DNA. Of under 85,000 clones in the sample, around 88% are singletons; the top ten hold approximately 12%. The clonotype comes from a human donor in a cohort sampled during active COVID-19. The chain is built from TRBV3-1 (or the pseudogene TRBV3-2) and TRBJ2-5, with 12 bases that match TRBD2. The sample taken for sequencing was peripheral blood. CDR3 bases: TGTGCCAGCAGCCTCGGACTAGCGGGGTGGCAAGAGACCCAGTACTTC. Residues: CASSLGLAGWQETQYF.